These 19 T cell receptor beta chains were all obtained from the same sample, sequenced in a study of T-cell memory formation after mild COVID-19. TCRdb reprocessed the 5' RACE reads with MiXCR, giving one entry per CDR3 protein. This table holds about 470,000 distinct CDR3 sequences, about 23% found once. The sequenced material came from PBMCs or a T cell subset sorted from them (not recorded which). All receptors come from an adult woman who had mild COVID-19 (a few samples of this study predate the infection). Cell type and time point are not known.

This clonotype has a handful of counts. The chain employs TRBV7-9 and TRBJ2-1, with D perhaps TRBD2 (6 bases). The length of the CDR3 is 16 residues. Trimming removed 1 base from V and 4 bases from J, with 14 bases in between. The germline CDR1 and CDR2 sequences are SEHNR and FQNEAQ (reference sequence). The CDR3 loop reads CASSLVPASEYNEQFF. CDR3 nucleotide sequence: TGTGCCAGCAGCTTAGTCCCGGCTAGCGAGTACAATGAGCAGTTCTTC.

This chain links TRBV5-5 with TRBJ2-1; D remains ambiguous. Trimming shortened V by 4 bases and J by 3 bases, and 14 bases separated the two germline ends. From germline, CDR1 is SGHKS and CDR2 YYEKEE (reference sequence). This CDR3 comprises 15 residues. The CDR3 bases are TGTGCCAGCAGCCCCTCTCACACAGTCTACAATGAGCAGTTCTTC. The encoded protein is CASSPSHTVYNEQFF.

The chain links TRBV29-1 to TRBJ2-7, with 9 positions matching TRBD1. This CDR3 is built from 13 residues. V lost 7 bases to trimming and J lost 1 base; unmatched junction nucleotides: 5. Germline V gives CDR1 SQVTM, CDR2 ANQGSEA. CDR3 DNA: TGCAGCGCTGGGACAGGGTGGTCCTACGAGCAGTACTTC. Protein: CSAGTGWSYEQYF.

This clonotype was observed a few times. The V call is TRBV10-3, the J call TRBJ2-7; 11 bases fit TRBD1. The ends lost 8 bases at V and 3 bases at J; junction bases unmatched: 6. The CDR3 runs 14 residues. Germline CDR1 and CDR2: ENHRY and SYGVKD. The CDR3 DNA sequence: TGTGCCATCGCCGGGACAGGGGGACTCTACGAGCAGTACTTC. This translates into CAIAGTGGLYEQYF.

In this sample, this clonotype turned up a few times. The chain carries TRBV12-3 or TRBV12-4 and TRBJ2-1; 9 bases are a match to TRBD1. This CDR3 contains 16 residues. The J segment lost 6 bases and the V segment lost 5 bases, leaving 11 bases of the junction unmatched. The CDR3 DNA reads TGTGCCAGCAGTCCCTGGGGGACAGGGAGAGGCAATGAGCAGTTCTTC. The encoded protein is CASSPWGTGRGNEQFF.

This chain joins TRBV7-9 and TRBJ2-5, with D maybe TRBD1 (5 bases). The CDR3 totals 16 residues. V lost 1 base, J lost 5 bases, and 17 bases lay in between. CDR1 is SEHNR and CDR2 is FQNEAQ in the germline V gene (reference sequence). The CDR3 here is CASSLDLGPLGETQYF. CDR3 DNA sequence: TGTGCCAGCAGCTTAGATCTGGGGCCTTTGGGGGAGACCCAGTACTTC.

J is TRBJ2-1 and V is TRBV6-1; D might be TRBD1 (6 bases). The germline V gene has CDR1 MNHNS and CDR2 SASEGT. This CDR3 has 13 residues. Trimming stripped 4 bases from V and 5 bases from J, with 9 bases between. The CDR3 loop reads CASSADRDNEQFF. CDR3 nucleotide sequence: TGTGCCAGCAGTGCGGACAGAGACAATGAGCAGTTCTTC.

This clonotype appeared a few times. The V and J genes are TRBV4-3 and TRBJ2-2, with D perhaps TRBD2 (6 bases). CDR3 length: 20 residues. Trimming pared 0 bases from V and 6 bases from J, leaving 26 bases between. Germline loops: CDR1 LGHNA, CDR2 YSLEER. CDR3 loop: CASSQELYSRRAGAAGELFF. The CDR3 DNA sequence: TGCGCCAGCAGCCAAGAGTTATATAGTAGGAGGGCCGGGGCAGCCGGGGAGCTGTTTTTT.

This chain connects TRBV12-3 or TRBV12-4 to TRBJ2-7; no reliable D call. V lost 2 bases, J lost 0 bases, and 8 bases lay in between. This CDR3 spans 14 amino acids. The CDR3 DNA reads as TGTGCCAGCAGTTTACGTCCCGGCTCCTACGAGCAGTACTTC. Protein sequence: CASSLRPGSYEQYF.

CDR3 region: CASSIDPRTGYNEQFF. The CDR3 bases are TGTGCCAGTAGTATAGACCCCCGGACAGGGTACAATGAGCAGTTCTTC. The chain recombines TRBV19 with TRBJ2-1; 8 bases fit TRBD1. CDR1 LNHDA and CDR2 SQIVND come from the germline V gene (reference sequence). The V segment lost 0 bases and the J segment 4 bases; nucleotides outside the gene matches: 5. The CDR3 sequence is 16 residues long.

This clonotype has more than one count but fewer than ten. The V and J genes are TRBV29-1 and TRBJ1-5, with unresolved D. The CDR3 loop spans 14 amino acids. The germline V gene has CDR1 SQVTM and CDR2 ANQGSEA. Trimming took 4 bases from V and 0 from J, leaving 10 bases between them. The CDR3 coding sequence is TGCAGCGTTGCGACCGCTTATAGCAATCAGCCCCAGCATTTT. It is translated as CSVATAYSNQPQHF.

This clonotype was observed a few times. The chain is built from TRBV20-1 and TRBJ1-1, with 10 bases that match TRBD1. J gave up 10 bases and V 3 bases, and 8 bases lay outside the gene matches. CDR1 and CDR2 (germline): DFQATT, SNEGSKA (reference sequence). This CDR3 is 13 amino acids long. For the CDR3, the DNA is TGCAGTGCTAGTCGGGACAGGGGATTTGGAGCTTTCTTT. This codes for CSASRDRGFGAFF.

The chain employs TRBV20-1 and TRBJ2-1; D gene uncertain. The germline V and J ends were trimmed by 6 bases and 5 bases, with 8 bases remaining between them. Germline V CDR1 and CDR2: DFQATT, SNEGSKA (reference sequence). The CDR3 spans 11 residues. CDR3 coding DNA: TGCAGTGCCGAAAGCCACAATGAGCAGTTCTTC. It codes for CSAESHNEQFF.

The CDR3 bases are TGCAGCGTTGTTTTCTGGGCTTTTGGGGCCAACGTCCTGACTTTC. Its protein is CSVVFWAFGANVLTF. The J gene is TRBJ2-6, the V gene TRBV29-1, with D unclear. This CDR3 has 15 residues. The V end was cut by 4 bases, the J end by 3 bases, with 13 bases between. Per the germline V gene, CDR1 is SQVTM and CDR2 is ANQGSEA.

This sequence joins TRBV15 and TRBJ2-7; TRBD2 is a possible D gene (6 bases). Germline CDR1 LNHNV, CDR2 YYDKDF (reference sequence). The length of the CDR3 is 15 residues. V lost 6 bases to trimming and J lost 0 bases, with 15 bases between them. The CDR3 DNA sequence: TGTGCCACCAGAGGACCGGGACTTGTCTCCTACGAGCAGTACTTC. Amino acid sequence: CATRGPGLVSYEQYF.

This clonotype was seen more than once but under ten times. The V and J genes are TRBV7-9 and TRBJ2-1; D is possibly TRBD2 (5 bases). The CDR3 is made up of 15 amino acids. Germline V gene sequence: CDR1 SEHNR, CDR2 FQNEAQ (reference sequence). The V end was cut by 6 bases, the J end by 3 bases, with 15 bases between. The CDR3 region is CASRSGLGVYNEQFF. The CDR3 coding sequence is TGTGCCAGCAGGTCAGGACTCGGGGTCTACAATGAGCAGTTCTTC.

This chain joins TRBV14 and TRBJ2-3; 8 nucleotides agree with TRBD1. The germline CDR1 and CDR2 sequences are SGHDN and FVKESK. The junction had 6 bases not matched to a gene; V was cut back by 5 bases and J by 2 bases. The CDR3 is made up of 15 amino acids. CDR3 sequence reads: CASSADRGITDTQYF. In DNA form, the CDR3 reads TGTGCCAGCAGCGCCGACAGGGGCATCACAGATACGCAGTATTTT.

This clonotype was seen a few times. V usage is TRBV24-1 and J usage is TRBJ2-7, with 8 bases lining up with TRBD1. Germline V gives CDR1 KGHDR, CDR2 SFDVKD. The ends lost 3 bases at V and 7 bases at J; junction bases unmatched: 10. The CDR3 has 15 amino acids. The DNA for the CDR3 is TGTGCCACCAGTGATATCGGGCAGGGGGCGGAGGAGCAGTACTTC. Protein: CATSDIGQGAEEQYF.

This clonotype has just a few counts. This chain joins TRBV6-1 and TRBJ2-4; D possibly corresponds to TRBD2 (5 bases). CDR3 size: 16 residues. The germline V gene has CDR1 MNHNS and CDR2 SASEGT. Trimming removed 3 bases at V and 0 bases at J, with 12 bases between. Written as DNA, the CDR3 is TGTGCCAGCAGTGAGGAGGCTGTAGAAGCCAAAAACATTCAGTACTTC. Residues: CASSEEAVEAKNIQYF.